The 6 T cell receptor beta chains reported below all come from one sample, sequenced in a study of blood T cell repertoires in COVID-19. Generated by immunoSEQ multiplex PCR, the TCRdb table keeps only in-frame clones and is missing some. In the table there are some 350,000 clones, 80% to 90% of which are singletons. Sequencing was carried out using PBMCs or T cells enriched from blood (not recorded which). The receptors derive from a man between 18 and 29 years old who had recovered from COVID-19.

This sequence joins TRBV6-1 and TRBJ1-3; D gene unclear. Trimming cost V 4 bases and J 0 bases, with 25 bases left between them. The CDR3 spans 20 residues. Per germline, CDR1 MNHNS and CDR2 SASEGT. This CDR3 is CASSAPYMVWNRLSGNTIYF. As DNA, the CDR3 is TGTGCCAGCAGTGCTCCATACATGGTCTGGAACCGACTCTCTGGAAACACCATATATTTT.

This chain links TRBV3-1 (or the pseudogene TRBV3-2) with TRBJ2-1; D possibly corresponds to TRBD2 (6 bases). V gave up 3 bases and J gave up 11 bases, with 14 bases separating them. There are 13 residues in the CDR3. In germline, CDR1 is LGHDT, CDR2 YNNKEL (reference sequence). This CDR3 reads CASSQAGITQQFF. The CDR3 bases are TGTGCCAGCAGCCAGGCGGGAATAACGCAGCAGTTCTTC.

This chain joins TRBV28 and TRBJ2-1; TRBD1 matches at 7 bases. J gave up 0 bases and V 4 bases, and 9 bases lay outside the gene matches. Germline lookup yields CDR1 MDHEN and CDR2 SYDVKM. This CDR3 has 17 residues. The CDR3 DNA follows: TGTGCCAGCAGTTCAAACTCAGGGGGACGCTCCTACAATGAGCAGTTCTTC. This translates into CASSSNSGGRSYNEQFF.

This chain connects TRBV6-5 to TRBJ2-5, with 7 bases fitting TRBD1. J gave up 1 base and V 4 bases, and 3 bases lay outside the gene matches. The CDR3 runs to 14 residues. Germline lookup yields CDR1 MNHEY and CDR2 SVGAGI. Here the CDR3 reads CASSSGQLQETQYF. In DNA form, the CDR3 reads TGTGCCAGCAGTTCGGGACAGCTCCAAGAGACCCAGTACTTC.

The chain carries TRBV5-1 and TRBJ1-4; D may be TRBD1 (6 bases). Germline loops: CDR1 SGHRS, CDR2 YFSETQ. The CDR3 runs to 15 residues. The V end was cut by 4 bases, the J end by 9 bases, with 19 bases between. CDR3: CASSEPGEQAKKLFF. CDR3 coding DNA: TGCGCCAGCAGCGAACCAGGGGAGCAGGCTAAAAAACTGTTTTTT.

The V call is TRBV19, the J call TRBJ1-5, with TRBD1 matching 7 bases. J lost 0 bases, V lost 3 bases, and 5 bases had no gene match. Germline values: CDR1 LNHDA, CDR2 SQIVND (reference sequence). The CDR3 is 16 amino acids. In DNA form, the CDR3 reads TGTGCCAGTAGTATCTGGACAGGTGGTAGCAATCAGCCCCAGCATTTT. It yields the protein CASSIWTGGSNQPQHF.